Following are 15 T cell receptor beta chains from one sample sequenced in a study of cytomegalovirus exposure and HLA in healthy donors. PCR used 60 Vbeta primers and 13 Jbeta primers. Data came from immunoSEQ multiplex PCR; TCRdb stores just in-frame clones and leaves some out. The data contain over 110,000 clones, around 73% of them singletons. The sequenced material came from PBMCs. The source of these receptors is a female donor in good health and CMV-seronegative.

The V gene is TRBV2, the J gene TRBJ2-1; 16 bases fit TRBD2. The germline V gene has CDR1 SNHLY and CDR2 FYNNEI. J gave up 9 bases and V 6 bases, and 8 bases lay outside the gene matches. CDR3 length: 16 amino acids. The CDR3 DNA reads TGTGCCAGCAGGCTAGGGACTAGCGGGGGGGCTGGTGAGCAGTTCTTC. Translation gives CASRLGTSGGAGEQFF.

This clone showed up just a few times. The chain couples TRBV7-9 to TRBJ1-1; TRBD1 matches 7 bases. V dropped 5 bases and J dropped 4; count of bases not matched to a gene: 7. The germline CDR1 and CDR2 sequences are SEHNR and FQNEAQ (reference sequence). The CDR3 runs to 14 residues. CDR3 in amino acids: CASSPQTGSTEAFF. In nucleotides, the CDR3 is TGTGCCAGCAGCCCACAGACAGGGAGCACTGAAGCTTTCTTT.

This clone was counted between two and nine times. The chain has TRBV6-5 and TRBJ1-4, with D unclear. Germline assignment: CDR1 MNHEY and CDR2 SVGAGI. The germline V and J ends were trimmed by 6 bases and 6 bases, with 11 bases remaining between them. This CDR3 region has 13 residues. The CDR3 reads CASSLLRDEKLFF. CDR3 in DNA: TGTGCCAGCAGCCTGCTTCGGGATGAAAAACTGTTTTTT.

This chain joins TRBV28 and TRBJ2-1; 12 nucleotides match TRBD2. Germline CDR1 and CDR2: MDHEN and SYDVKM. This CDR3 has 17 amino acids. J lost 8 bases, V lost 3 bases, and 11 bases had no gene match. CDR3 sequence reads: CASSFGGLAGPSDEQFF. As DNA, the CDR3 is TGTGCCAGCAGTTTTGGAGGACTAGCGGGACCCTCCGATGAGCAGTTCTTC.

V gene TRBV19 combines with J gene TRBJ2-2, with 9 bases matching TRBD2. The germline V gene has CDR1 LNHDA and CDR2 SQIVND (reference sequence). The CDR3 consists of 16 residues. The trim removed 3 bases at V and 4 bases at J, leaving 6 bases unmatched. CDR3 in amino acids: CASSMVLAGLTGELFF. The CDR3 DNA follows: TGTGCCAGTAGTATGGTGCTAGCGGGGCTCACCGGGGAGCTGTTTTTT.

This clone was counted only a few times. The chain has TRBV5-8 and TRBJ2-7; 9 nucleotides line up with TRBD1. Trimming at V came to 4 bases and at J to 6 bases, leaving 11 bases not matched to a gene. This CDR3 region has 15 residues. Germline lookup yields CDR1 SGHTS and CDR2 YDEGEE. CDR3 sequence: CASSLQTGGFSEQYF. The CDR3 nucleotides are TGTGCCAGCAGCCTGCAGACAGGGGGATTTAGCGAGCAGTACTTC.

The chain is built from TRBV10-3 and TRBJ2-3, with a possible D match to TRBD2 (5 bases). Trimming removed 2 bases at V and 0 bases at J, with 21 bases between. Germline values: CDR1 ENHRY, CDR2 SYGVKD. The CDR3 consists of 19 residues. In DNA, the CDR3 is TGTGCCATCAGTGAGGGGGTTGAGGGTCCCTCCTCTAGCACAGATACGCAGTATTTT. This codes for CAISEGVEGPSSSTDTQYF.

The chain links TRBV6-1 to TRBJ1-5, with 8 nucleotides matching TRBD1. This CDR3 has 15 residues. V lost 3 bases to trimming and J lost 2 bases; unmatched junction nucleotides: 3. Germline values: CDR1 MNHNS, CDR2 SASEGT. The CDR3 loop reads CASSETGVGNQPQHF. The CDR3 nucleotides read TGTGCCAGCAGTGAGACAGGGGTGGGCAATCAGCCCCAGCATTTT.

This clone was detected only a few times. This rearrangement joins TRBV28 to TRBJ1-5, with D uncertain. This CDR3 has 13 amino acids. The germline V gene encodes CDR1 MDHEN and CDR2 SYDVKM. The germline V and J ends were trimmed by 1 base and 4 bases, with 5 bases remaining between them. CDR3: CASSLFGNQPQHF. Written as DNA, the CDR3 is TGTGCCAGCAGTTTATTCGGGAATCAGCCCCAGCATTTT.

The J gene is TRBJ1-1, the V gene TRBV18; D is undetermined. Germline CDR1 reads KGHSH; CDR2 reads LQKENI. The V and J ends lost 9 bases and 0 bases respectively, with 17 bases between them. The CDR3 length is 15 residues. The CDR3 spells CASAYIPGMNTEAFF. In DNA, the CDR3 is TGTGCCAGTGCCTACATCCCGGGGATGAACACTGAAGCTTTCTTT. Full variable domain (rest looked up from reference TRBV18 and TRBJ1-1): NAGVMQNPRHLVRRRGQEARLRCSPMKGHSHVYWYRQLPEEGLKFMVYLQKENIIDESGMPKERFSAEFPKEGPSILRIQQVVRGDSAAYFCASAYIPGMNTEAFFGQGTRLTVV.

This clone was seen a few times. The rearrangement links TRBV4-1 to TRBJ1-3, with unresolved D. Germline-derived CDR1 and CDR2 are MGHRA and YSYEKL. V was pared by 6 bases and J by 0 bases, with 12 bases between. This CDR3 spans 15 amino acids. As DNA, the CDR3 is TGCGCCAGCAGTTTTGTGCCCAGCTCTGGAAACACCATATATTTT. Translating it yields CASSFVPSSGNTIYF.

The V and J genes are TRBV5-1 and TRBJ2-1, with 11 bases matching TRBD2. Losses at the gene ends were 0 bases for V and 6 bases for J; bases not matched to a gene: 5. The CDR3 loop spans 16 amino acids. The germline CDR1 and CDR2 sequences are SGHRS and YFSETQ. Here the CDR3 reads CASSLAASGGFNEQFF. The CDR3, as DNA: TGCGCCAGCAGCTTGGCCGCTAGCGGGGGGTTCAATGAGCAGTTCTTC.

The chain combines TRBV5-4 with TRBJ1-6; D gene ambiguous. This CDR3 comprises 15 residues. V lost 0 bases and J 8 bases, leaving 12 bases between the germline ends. From germline, CDR1 is SGHNT and CDR2 YYREEE (reference sequence). This CDR3 is CASSLDPGSDSPLHF. The CDR3 nucleotides read TGTGCCAGCAGCTTGGATCCGGGTAGCGATTCACCCCTCCACTTT.

The chain couples TRBV7-8 to TRBJ1-3; D might be TRBD1 (6 bases). Germline CDR1 reads SGHVS; CDR2 reads FQNEAQ. This CDR3 is 14 amino acids long. Deletions cut 6 bases from V and 2 bases from J, with 11 bases between. As DNA, the CDR3 is TGTGCCAGCAGACGCAGGGGTACTGGAAACACCATATATTTT. It yields the protein CASRRRGTGNTIYF.

This clone was observed at least ten times. The rearrangement joins TRBV5-7 to TRBJ2-5; 9 bases match TRBD1. TRBV5-7 belongs to the ORF category, with a function that is uncertain. The CDR3 consists of 13 residues. Germline trimming cut 4 bases from V and 5 bases from J; bases unmatched to any gene: 3. CDR3: CASSDGQGETQYF. The CDR3 DNA follows: TGTGCCAGCAGCGACGGACAGGGGGAGACCCAGTACTTC.